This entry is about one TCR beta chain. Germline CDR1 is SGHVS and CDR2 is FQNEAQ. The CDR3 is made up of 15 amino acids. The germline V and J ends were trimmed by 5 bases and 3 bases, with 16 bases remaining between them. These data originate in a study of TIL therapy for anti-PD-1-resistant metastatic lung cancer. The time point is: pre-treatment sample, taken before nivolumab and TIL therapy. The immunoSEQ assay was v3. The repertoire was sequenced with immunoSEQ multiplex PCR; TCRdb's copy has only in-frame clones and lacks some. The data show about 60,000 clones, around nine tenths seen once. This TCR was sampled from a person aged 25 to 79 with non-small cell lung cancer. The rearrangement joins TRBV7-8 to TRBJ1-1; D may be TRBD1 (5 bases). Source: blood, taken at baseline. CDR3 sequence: CASSPQRGGDTEAFF. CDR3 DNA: TGTGCCAGCAGCCCACAAAGGGGCGGGGACACTGAAGCTTTCTTT.